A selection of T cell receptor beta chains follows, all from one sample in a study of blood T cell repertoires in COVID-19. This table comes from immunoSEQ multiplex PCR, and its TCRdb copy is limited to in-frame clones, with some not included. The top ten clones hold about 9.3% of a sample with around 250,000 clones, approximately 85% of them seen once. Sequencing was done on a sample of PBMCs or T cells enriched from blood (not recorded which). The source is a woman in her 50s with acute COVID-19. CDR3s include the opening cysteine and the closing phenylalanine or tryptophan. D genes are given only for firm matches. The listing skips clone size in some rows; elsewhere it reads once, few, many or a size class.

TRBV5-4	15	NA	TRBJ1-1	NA	TGTGCCAGCAGCTTGTCGATCATGCGGGGCACTGAAGCTTTCTTT	CASSLSIMRGTEAFF
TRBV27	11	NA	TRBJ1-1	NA	TGTGCCAGCAGCAGGGGCGGTGAAGCTTTCTTT	CASSRGGEAFF
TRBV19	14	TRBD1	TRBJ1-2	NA	TGTGCCACCCATACAGGGGACATCGGCTATGGCTACACCTTC	CATHTGDIGYGYTF
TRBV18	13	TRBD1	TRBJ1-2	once	TGTGCCAGCTCACCGACAGGGGACTATGGCTACACCTTC	CASSPTGDYGYTF
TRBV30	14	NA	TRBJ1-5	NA	TGTGCCTGGAGTGTCTACTCGACTGAGCAGCCCCAGCATTTT	CAWSVYSTEQPQHF
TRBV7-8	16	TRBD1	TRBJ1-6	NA	TGTGCCAGCAGCATAAGTTCGGGACAGGGGAATTCACCCCTCCACTTT	CASSISSGQGNSPLHF
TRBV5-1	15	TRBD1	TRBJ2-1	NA	TGCGCCAGCAGCTATGGACAGGGGGCCGGCAATGAGCAGTTCTTC	CASSYGQGAGNEQFF
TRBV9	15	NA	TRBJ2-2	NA	TGTGCCAGCAGGCCTGGACACATGAACACCGGGGAGCTGTTTTTT	CASRPGHMNTGELFF
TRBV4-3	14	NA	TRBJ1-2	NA	TGCGCCAGCAGCCAGTCCCGGGTTAGTTATGGCTACACCTTC	CASSQSRVSYGYTF
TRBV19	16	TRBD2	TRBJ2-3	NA	TGTGCCAGTAGTATATCTAGCGGGGGCCTCACAGATACGCAGTATTTT	CASSISSGGLTDTQYF
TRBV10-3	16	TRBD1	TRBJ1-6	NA	TGTGCCACCTCAGTCGGGATACAGGGGGGGAATTCACCCCTCCACTTT	CATSVGIQGGNSPLHF
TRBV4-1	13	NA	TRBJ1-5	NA	TGCGCCAGCGGGCCGCCGGACAATCAGCCCCAGCATTTT	CASGPPDNQPQHF
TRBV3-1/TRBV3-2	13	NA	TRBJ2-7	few	TGTGCCAGCAGCCCGAGCGGCCTGAGTGAGCAGTACTTC	CASSPSGLSEQYF
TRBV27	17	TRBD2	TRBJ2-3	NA	TGTGCCAGCAGTTTCCCGGGACTAGCGGGGGGGCAAGATACGCAGTATTTT	CASSFPGLAGGQDTQYF
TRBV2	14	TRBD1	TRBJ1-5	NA	TGTGCCAGCAGTGACGACAGGGGGGATCAGCCCCAGCATTTT	CASSDDRGDQPQHF
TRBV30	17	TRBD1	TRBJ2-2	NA	TGTGCCTGGACCCTACCACGGCGGACAGGGGCCACCGGGGAGCTGTTTTTT	CAWTLPRRTGATGELFF
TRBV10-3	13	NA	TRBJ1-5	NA	TGTGCCATCAGTAACAGGGAAGATCAGCCCCAGCATTTT	CAISNREDQPQHF
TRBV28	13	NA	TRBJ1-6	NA	TGTGCCACCAAGACCGGGTTATATTCACCCCTCCACTTT	CATKTGLYSPLHF
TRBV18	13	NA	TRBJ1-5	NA	TGTGCCAGCTCACCCACGGGGGGACAGCCCCAGCATTTT	CASSPTGGQPQHF
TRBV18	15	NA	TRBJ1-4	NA	TGTGCCAGCTCACCACCGGAGAGGGGAGGCGAAAAACTGTTTTTT	CASSPPERGGEKLFF
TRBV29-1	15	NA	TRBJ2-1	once	TGCAGCGTCACTGGCGGGGCCCTCTCCTACAATGAGCAGTTCTTC	CSVTGGALSYNEQFF
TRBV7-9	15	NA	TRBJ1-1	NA	TGTGCCAGCAGCCCCCAATCAGGGGTTGGCACTGAAGCTTTCTTT	CASSPQSGVGTEAFF
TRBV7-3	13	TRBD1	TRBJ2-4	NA	TGTGCCAGCAGCTTTGGACAGGGAAACATTCAGTACTTC	CASSFGQGNIQYF
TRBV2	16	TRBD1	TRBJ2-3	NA	TGTGCCAGCACGCCCCGACAGGGGCTCAGCACAGATACGCAGTATTTT	CASTPRQGLSTDTQYF
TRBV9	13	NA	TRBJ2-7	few	TGTGCCAGCAGCGTCGGGGGGCTTGAGGAGCAGTACTTC	CASSVGGLEEQYF
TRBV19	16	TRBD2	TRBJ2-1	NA	TGTGCCAGTAGTATAGCGGCGGGGGGTACCTACAATGAGCAGTTCTTC	CASSIAAGGTYNEQFF
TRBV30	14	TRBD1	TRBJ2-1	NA	TGTGCCTGGAGTGCAACTACAGGGGTGGATGAGCAGTTCTTC	CAWSATTGVDEQFF
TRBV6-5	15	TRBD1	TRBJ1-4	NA	TGTGCCAGCAGTCCTCAGACAGGGAATAGCGAAAAACTGTTTTTT	CASSPQTGNSEKLFF
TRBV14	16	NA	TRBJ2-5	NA	TGTGCCAGCAGCCAAGGGGAGGCAGGTCCCAGGGAGACCCAGTACTTC	CASSQGEAGPRETQYF
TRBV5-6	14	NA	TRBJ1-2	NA	TGTGCCAGCAGCTTGGGAGGGCAGGACTATGGCTACACCTTC	CASSLGGQDYGYTF
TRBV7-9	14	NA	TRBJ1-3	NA	TGTGCCAGCAGAGCCCACGGCTCTGGAAACACCATATATTTT	CASRAHGSGNTIYF
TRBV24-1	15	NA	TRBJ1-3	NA	TGTGCCACCAGTGTGGGACATCCCTCTGGAAACACCATATATTTT	CATSVGHPSGNTIYF
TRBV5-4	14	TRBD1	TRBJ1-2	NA	TGTGCCAGCAGCTCAGGACAGGCCCTAGATGGCTACACCTTC	CASSSGQALDGYTF
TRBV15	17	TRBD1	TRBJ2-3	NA	TGTGCCACCAGCAGAACCGGGACAGGGTTTATCACAGATACGCAGTATTTT	CATSRTGTGFITDTQYF
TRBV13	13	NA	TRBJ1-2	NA	TGTGCCAGCAGCTTAGGGGGAGGGTATGGCTACACCTTC	CASSLGGGYGYTF
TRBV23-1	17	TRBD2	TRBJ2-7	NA	TGCGCCAGCAGTCAAGAGATACTAGCGATCCACGGGTACGAGCAGTACTTC	CASSQEILAIHGYEQYF
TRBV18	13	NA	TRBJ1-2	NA	TGTGCCAGCTCACTCGACCTTGAGGATGGCTACACCTTC	CASSLDLEDGYTF
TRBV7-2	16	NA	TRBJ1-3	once	TGTGCCAGCAGCTTAGGGCAGGGCTTCAAGGGAAACACCATATATTTT	CASSLGQGFKGNTIYF
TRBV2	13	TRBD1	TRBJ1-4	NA	TGTGCCAGCAGTGGGGACAGAGGCGAAAAACTGTTTTTT	CASSGDRGEKLFF
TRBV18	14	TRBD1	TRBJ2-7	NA	TGTGCCAGCTCACCTCAGGGACAGGGCGGCGAGCAGTACTTC	CASSPQGQGGEQYF